This entry is about one T cell receptor beta chain. Its antigen is undetermined. Relative to the germline gene, one junction end is altered; a read error may explain this. CDR1 is SGHTA, CDR2 FQGNSA, per germline. The CDR3 loop spans 16 amino acids. Regions amplified from RNA transcripts were the TCR beta CDR3 regions. HTBI primers were used for first-round RT-PCR of the TCR CDR3. TCRdb re-called the multiplex PCR reads with MiXCR, one entry per CDR3 protein. The profile shows 600,000 to 800,000 distinct CDR3 sequences, about 35% of them singletons. This sample is part of a study of T cells in Graves' hyperthyroidism and ophthalmopathy. Study background: Before treatment of any kind, peripheral blood was taken at initial diagnosis.

Newly diagnosed patients aged 18 to 65 had hyperthyroidism of under 2 months' duration. Not enrolled were patients with uncontrolled infection, other autoimmune disease, pregnancy or lactation. Findings of the study overall: Most thyroid clonotypes with frequency above 0.001 were detected in blood.

Sample: blood. The source of this sequence is a woman aged 40-49 years with Graves' hyperthyroidism. This sequence joins TRBV7-2 and TRBJ1-2; the D gene is possibly TRBD1 (5 bases). This CDR3 is CASSQDTGTLEHGYTF. CDR3 coding DNA: TGCGCCAGCAGCCAAGACACCGGGACTCTCGAGCATGGCTACACCTTC. Full variable domain (outside the CDR3, taken from reference TRBV7-2 and TRBJ1-2): GAGVSQSPSNKVTEKGKDVELRCDPISGHTALYWYRQSLGQGLEFLIYFQGNSAPDKSGLPSDRFSAERTGGSVSTLTIQRTQQEDSAVYLCASSQDTGTLEHGYTFGSGTRLTVV.